This TCR beta chain was sequenced in a study of cytomegalovirus exposure and HLA in healthy donors. Overall study findings and caveats: V- and J-gene trimming of TCR beta was linked (in a later analysis) to a missense DCLRE1C variant. Many donors shared some public TCRs, even though most TCR sequences were rare.

There are 16 residues in the CDR3. Germline values: CDR1 MNHEY, CDR2 SVGAGI. V was trimmed by 4 bases and J by 4 bases, leaving 18 bases between them. The PCR ran on 60 Vbeta and 13 Jbeta primers. The method was immunoSEQ multiplex PCR; TCRdb's version includes in-frame clones alone and lacks a portion of them. The sample carries some 150,000 clones, roughly 80% recorded once. Turning to this clone: What it binds is unknown.

The sample comprised PBMCs. The TCR comes from a female donor in good health and CMV-seronegative. J is TRBJ2-3 and V is TRBV6-5; D possibly corresponds to TRBD1 (6 bases). CDR3 nucleotide sequence: TGTGCCAGCAGTTCAATGGCCGGGACACTCGCAGATACGCAGTATTTT. Translation: CASSSMAGTLADTQYF.